The 7 T cell receptor beta chains below come from one sample, sequenced in a study of blood T cells in healthy people across ages (dated by TCRdb to 2014 to 2015). To prepare the library, 5' RACE was applied. Instrument on record: Illumina HiSeq 2500. A second PCR of about 7 to 12 cycles was run with a J-beta primer mix and a sample-barcoded 5' primer. TCRdb reprocessed the public reads (quality trimming at Q25 with fastp, clone calling with MiXCR) and kept in-frame beta chains. Records with the same CDR3 protein are collapsed into one entry carrying the most frequent genes and DNA. This sample comprises approximately 780,000 distinct CDR3 sequences, under 30% of them detected only once. The top ten constitute 3% of the sample. The same data also contributed to another study, on T cells of mothers and their children.

The sequenced sample was blood. The receptors originated from a boy aged 10-17 years in good health.

A few counts support this clonotype. The chain has TRBV12-3 or TRBV12-4 and TRBJ2-5; perhaps TRBD2 as D (6 bases). This CDR3 has 15 amino acids. V shed 6 bases and J shed 3 bases, with 17 bases lying between them. CDR3 coding DNA: TGTGCCAGCAGCCCCCCAGGAGGGAGCGAAGAGACCCAGTACTTC. This sequence encodes CASSPPGGSEETQYF.

V gene TRBV11-2 combines with J gene TRBJ1-3; TRBD1 might be the D (5 bases). The V end was cut by 5 bases, the J end by 2 bases, with 16 bases between. The CDR3 contains 16 residues. Germline CDR1 reads SGHAT; CDR2 reads FQNNGV. The CDR3 DNA reads TGTGCCAGCAGCCCCTCCCCAGGGAGCCCTGGAAACACCATATATTTT. Its protein is CASSPSPGSPGNTIYF.

This clonotype came up a few times. The chain has TRBV5-6 and TRBJ2-5; weak D call: TRBD2 (6 bases). V lost 1 base to trimming and J lost 2 bases, with 12 bases between them. The CDR3 runs to 15 residues. The V gene's germline CDR1 is SGHDT and CDR2 YYEEEE. The CDR3 loop reads CASSLRGFGQETQYF. Here the CDR3 DNA reads TGTGCCAGCAGCTTGCGGGGGTTCGGACAAGAGACCCAGTACTTC.

The chain links TRBV18 to TRBJ2-1, with D perhaps TRBD2 (7 bases). The J call may be in error: the DNA end matches TRBJ2-5 better. The CDR3 consists of 14 residues. CDR1 and CDR2 (germline): KGHSH, LQKENI. The CDR3 protein is CASSFGRGGETQYF. The DNA of the CDR3 is TGTGCCAGCTCTTTCGGAAGGGGGGGCGAGACCCAGTACTTC.

This clonotype was observed a few times. The chain combines TRBV20-1 with TRBJ1-4; unclear D gene. V was pared by 3 bases and J by 7 bases, with 9 bases between. The CDR3 is 12 amino acids. Germline V lookup: CDR1 DFQATT, CDR2 SNEGSKA (reference sequence). CDR3 in DNA: TGCAGTGCTAGGGAGGAAAGTGAAAAACTGTTTTTT. Its translation: CSAREESEKLFF.

This clonotype appeared a few times. The chain joins TRBV5-1 to TRBJ2-3; D possibly corresponds to TRBD1 (5 bases). The CDR3 has 14 amino acids. CDR1 and CDR2 from the germline V gene are SGHRS and YFSETQ. Trimming removed 4 bases at V and 6 bases at J, with 15 bases between. CDR3 region: CASSHGQGPDTQYF. The CDR3 DNA reads TGCGCCAGCAGCCACGGGCAGGGTCCGGATACGCAGTATTTT.

The J gene is TRBJ2-5, the V gene TRBV5-4; the match to TRBD2 covers 7 bases. The ends lost 0 bases at V and 3 bases at J; junction bases unmatched: 5. Germline lookup yields CDR1 SGHNT and CDR2 YYREEE (reference sequence). This CDR3 has 15 amino acids. The chain's CDR3 is CASSLVSAGEETQYF. The CDR3 DNA reads as TGTGCCAGCAGCTTGGTGTCTGCGGGAGAAGAGACCCAGTACTTC. The full variable domain, its missing parts supplied by reference TRBV5-4 and TRBJ2-5, is ETGVTQSPTHLIKTRGQQVTLRCSSQSGHNTVSWYQQALGQGPQFIFQYYREEENGRGNFPPRFSGLQFPNYSSELNVNALELDDSALYLCASSLVSAGEETQYFGPGTRLLVL.